This entry lists 14 T cell receptor beta chains sequenced from one sample in a study of blood T cell repertoires in COVID-19. The data were produced by immunoSEQ multiplex PCR, yet TCRdb's version contains in-frame clones alone and is incomplete. The table has about 48,000 clones, approximately 83% seen once. The sequenced sample was peripheral blood. These receptors came from a human donor in a cohort sampled during active COVID-19. The donor label of this sample is uncertain.

This clone has a handful of counts. The chain employs TRBV30 and TRBJ1-3, with 7 bases that match TRBD1. V lost 2 bases, J lost 0 bases, and 10 bases stayed unmatched. The length of the CDR3 is 17 residues. Germline CDR1 reads GTSNPN; CDR2 reads SVGIG (reference sequence). CDR3 residues: CAWSPTRGRSSGNTIYF. For the CDR3, the DNA is TGTGCCTGGAGTCCGACTAGGGGGCGCAGCTCTGGAAACACCATATATTTT.

The rearrangement joins TRBV18 to TRBJ2-1, with 7 bases identical to TRBD1. This CDR3 has 15 residues. With 1 base clipped from V and 10 bases from J, the junction kept 10 bases outside the gene matches. Germline V lookup: CDR1 KGHSH, CDR2 LQKENI. The CDR3 nucleotides read TGTGCCAGCTCACCACTTGCCGGACAGGCTGGCGAGCAGTTCTTC. Amino acid sequence: CASSPLAGQAGEQFF.

The V and J genes are TRBV14 and TRBJ1-1; TRBD1 matches at 8 bases. V shed 1 base and J 6 bases; nucleotides not matched to a gene: 7. The CDR3 consists of 15 residues. Germline V gene lookup returns CDR1 SGHDN and CDR2 FVKESK. The CDR3 is CASSQGLRGRPEAFF. Here the CDR3 DNA reads TGTGCCAGCAGCCAAGGTCTCAGGGGGCGTCCTGAAGCTTTCTTT.

CDR3 in amino acids: CASSLGTAGTIETQYF. DNA of the CDR3: TGTGCCAGCAGCTTAGGAACCGCCGGGACAATAGAGACCCAGTACTTC. The gene calls are TRBV7-2 and TRBJ2-5; a weak D match, TRBD1 (6 bases). Germline V CDR1 and CDR2: SGHTA, FQGNSA. V was pared by 1 base and J by 4 bases, with 16 bases between. There are 16 residues in the CDR3.

The chain links TRBV7-8 to TRBJ1-1, with 7 bases aligning to TRBD1. Germline assignment: CDR1 SGHVS and CDR2 FQNEAQ. The CDR3 is 15 residues long. V shed 5 bases and J 2 bases; nucleotides not matched to a gene: 8. The CDR3 DNA reads TGTGCCAGCAGCGCCCGGGACAGCTCTAACACTGAAGCTTTCTTT. Its translation is CASSARDSSNTEAFF.

V and J are TRBV6-5 and TRBJ2-1, with a possible D match to TRBD1 (6 bases). Germline CDR1 MNHEY, CDR2 SVGAGI. This CDR3 region has 12 residues. V lost 6 bases and J 5 bases, leaving 8 bases between the germline ends. The CDR3 sequence is CASRTGNNEQFF. Here the CDR3 DNA reads TGTGCCAGCAGGACAGGTAACAATGAGCAGTTCTTC.

This rearrangement joins TRBV4-1 to TRBJ2-7; D possibly corresponds to TRBD1 (6 bases). In germline, CDR1 is MGHRA, CDR2 YSYEKL. This CDR3 spans 12 amino acids. The ends were cut back, 5 bases at V and 7 bases at J, with 12 bases in the middle. CDR3 nucleotides: TGCGCCAGCAGCGCCACAGGGCGGGAGCAGTACTTC. As protein: CASSATGREQYF.

This chain joins TRBV6-2 or TRBV6-3 and TRBJ2-7, with TRBD2 matching 10 bases. V was clipped by 0 bases and J by 2 bases; unmatched bases: 4. Germline values: CDR1 MNHEY, CDR2 SVGEGT. The CDR3 has 16 amino acids. In nucleotides, the CDR3 is TGTGCCAGCAGTTACTCGGAGCGGGGGGGACCCTACGAGCAGTACTTC. It is translated as CASSYSERGGPYEQYF.

The rearrangement uses TRBV15 and TRBJ1-4, with D perhaps matching TRBD1 (5 bases). The germline V and J ends were trimmed by 0 bases and 6 bases, with 11 bases remaining between them. CDR1 LNHNV and CDR2 YYDKDF come from the germline V gene (reference sequence). This CDR3 comprises 15 residues. The CDR3 region is CATSRDWRGDEKLFF. As DNA, the CDR3 is TGTGCCACCAGCAGAGATTGGAGGGGAGATGAAAAACTGTTTTTT.

The chain has TRBV2 and TRBJ1-2; a possible D gene is TRBD1 (5 bases). CDR1 is SNHLY and CDR2 is FYNNEI in the germline V gene. Trimming took 4 bases from V and 4 from J, leaving 13 bases between them. The CDR3 spans 14 residues. The CDR3 bases are TGTGCCAGCAGTGTCGACAGTCAGTCCTATGGCTACACCTTC. Translated, it gives CASSVDSQSYGYTF.

This clone was counted once. The rearrangement links TRBV28 to TRBJ1-4, with D possibly being TRBD1 (5 bases). Deletions cut 5 bases from V and 0 bases from J, with 10 bases between. CDR1 and CDR2 from the germline V gene are MDHEN and SYDVKM. The CDR3 totals 15 residues. DNA of the CDR3: TGTGCCAGCAGTCGACGGGGGGCAACTAATGAAAAACTGTTTTTT. Its translation is CASSRRGATNEKLFF.

This sequence joins TRBV5-1 and TRBJ1-6; TRBD1 matches at 7 bases. The CDR3 contains 17 residues. Per germline, CDR1 SGHRS and CDR2 YFSETQ. With V trimmed by 4 bases and J by 6 bases, 13 bases remained unmatched. In DNA form, the CDR3 reads TGCGCCAGCAGCCCGAGACAGGGCTCATCTAGTAATTCACCCCTCCACTTT. Encoded protein: CASSPRQGSSSNSPLHF.

This rearrangement joins TRBV18 to TRBJ2-6, with D hard to call. The CDR3 is made up of 15 amino acids. Germline-derived CDR1 and CDR2 are KGHSH and LQKENI. V lost 3 bases, J lost 0 bases, and 6 bases lay in between. CDR3 DNA: TGTGCCAGCTCACCCTCTACCTCTGGGGCCAACGTCCTGACTTTC. This translates into CASSPSTSGANVLTF.

The chain has TRBV7-9 and TRBJ1-3; D unclear. Trimming shortened V by 5 bases and J by 0 bases, and 11 bases separated the two germline ends. Germline lookup yields CDR1 SEHNR and CDR2 FQNEAQ (reference sequence). This CDR3 spans 15 amino acids. CDR3 in amino acids: CASSLRVSSGNTIYF. For the CDR3, the DNA is TGTGCCAGCAGCCTGAGGGTATCCTCTGGAAACACCATATATTTT.